The sequence of this T cell receptor beta chain was determined in a study of CD8 T cells in Susac syndrome. CDR3 length equals 10 residues. V lost 7 bases and J 6 bases, leaving 10 bases between the germline ends. CDR1 is SQVTM and CDR2 is ANQGSEA in the germline V gene. Random hexamers were used to reverse transcribe the RNA input (about 0.5 to 1 ug). The authors amplified TCR beta CDR3 across 54 Vbeta and 13 Jbeta using immunoSEQ multiplex PCR. TCRdb reprocessed the immunoSEQ multiplex PCR reads with MiXCR, giving one entry per CDR3 protein. The sample carries about 89,000 distinct CDR3 sequences, over 85% recorded once.

Sequenced input: CD8+ T cells from PBMCs. The rearrangement joins TRBV29-1 to TRBJ2-7; no firm D call. This clonotype was obtained from a human donor in good health. CDR3 DNA sequence: TGCAGCGCCCTCGACTCCGAGCAGTACTTC. Translation gives CSALDSEQYF.